This TCR beta chain was identified in a study of human T cells and chemical hapten exposure. About the research overall: Throughout a study of about 24 weeks, patients underwent weekly scalp administration of diphenylcyclopropenone doses.

The CDR3 is made up of 11 amino acids. With 5 bases removed from V and 7 bases from J, the gap between germline ends came to 8 bases. Germline CDR1 and CDR2: SEHNR and FQNEAQ (reference sequence). TCRdb fed the RACE reads into MiXCR, producing one record per CDR3 protein. The sample consists of roughly 180,000 distinct CDR3 sequences, roughly 14% of them appearing once. Concerning this clonotype itself: Its antigen is unknown.

Study outcomes and limitations: Sensitizing with DPC caused no change in TCRs above 1 in 1000 frequency.

Time point meaning: patch test 1, 2 weeks after DPC sensitization. Documented treatment: therapeutic diphenylcyclopropenone sensitization with weekly scalp DPC. The source material was whole blood, sampled in connection with sensitization to the hapten diphenylcyclopropenone (DPC). This rearrangement joins TRBV7-9 to TRBJ2-5, with unresolved D. This TCR derives from a woman aged 25 to 39 with alopecia areata. Some clones in this sample may be carry-over from other donors' samples. The CDR3 loop is CASSDDWTQYF. Here the CDR3 DNA reads TGTGCCAGCAGCGATGATTGGACCCAGTACTTC.